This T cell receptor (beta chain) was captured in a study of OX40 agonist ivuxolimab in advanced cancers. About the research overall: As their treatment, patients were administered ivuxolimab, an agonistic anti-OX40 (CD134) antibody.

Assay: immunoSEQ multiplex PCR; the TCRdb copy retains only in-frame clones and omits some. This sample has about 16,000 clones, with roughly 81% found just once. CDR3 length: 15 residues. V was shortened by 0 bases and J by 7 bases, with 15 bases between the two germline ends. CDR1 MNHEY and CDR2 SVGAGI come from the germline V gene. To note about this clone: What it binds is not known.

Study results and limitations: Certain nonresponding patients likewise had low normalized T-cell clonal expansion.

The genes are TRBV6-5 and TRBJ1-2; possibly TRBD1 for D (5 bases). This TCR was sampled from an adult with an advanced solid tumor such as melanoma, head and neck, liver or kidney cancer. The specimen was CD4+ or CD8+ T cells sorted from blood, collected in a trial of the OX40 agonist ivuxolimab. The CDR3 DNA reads TGTGCCAGCAGTTACTCGGGGGTCCCCTGGGGTGGCTACACCTTC. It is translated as CASSYSGVPWGGYTF.